These 31 T cell receptor beta chains originate from one sample sequenced in a study of identical twins. MiXCR was run by TCRdb on the 5' RACE reads, yielding one entry per CDR3 protein. The sample contains about 190,000 distinct CDR3 sequences, more than 15% of which appear only once. This sample was shared with a second study, whose subject was T cells expressing NK-cell markers.

Material: CD8+ T cells sorted from blood. Receptors were obtained from a woman aged 18-30 years in good health.

The rearrangement joins TRBV4-1 to TRBJ2-7, with D uncertain. V was trimmed by 1 base and J by 1 base, leaving 5 bases between them. This CDR3 has 13 amino acids. CDR1 and CDR2 from the germline V gene are MGHRA and YSYEKL. The CDR3 DNA reads as TGCGCCAGCAGCCAAGGGAAATCCTACGAGCAGTACTTC. Protein: CASSQGKSYEQYF.

V gene TRBV12-3 or TRBV12-4 combines with J gene TRBJ1-2; the match to TRBD1 covers 10 bases. Trimming at V came to 6 bases and at J to 2 bases, leaving 6 bases not matched to a gene. There are 15 residues in the CDR3. As DNA, the CDR3 is TGTGCCAGCAGAGAGGGACAGGGGTTAAACTATGGCTACACCTTC. Its protein is CASREGQGLNYGYTF.

The genes are TRBV4-3 and TRBJ2-7, with D perhaps TRBD2 (5 bases). The V gene's germline CDR1 is LGHNA and CDR2 YSLEER. The CDR3 runs to 14 residues. The V end was cut by 0 bases, the J end by 7 bases, with 13 bases between. For the CDR3, the DNA is TGCGCCAGCAGCCAAGATTCGACTATATCGGAGCAGTACTTC. This encodes CASSQDSTISEQYF.

A few counts support this clonotype. The rearrangement links TRBV13 to TRBJ1-1; perhaps TRBD1 as D (5 bases). The V end lost 5 bases, the J end lost 1 base, and 11 bases lay between the germline ends. Germline CDR1 and CDR2: PRHDT and FYEKMQ (reference sequence). This CDR3 contains 14 residues. Here the CDR3 DNA reads TGTGCCAGCAGCCATCGACAGAGGAACACTGAAGCTTTCTTT. Translation: CASSHRQRNTEAFF.

This clonotype was counted only a few times. CDR3 DNA: TGTGCCAGCAGCTCCCACGGACTAGCGGGAGTCGGGGAGACCCAGTACTTC. This encodes CASSSHGLAGVGETQYF. The V gene is TRBV7-2, the J gene TRBJ2-5, with 13 bases fitting TRBD2. The CDR3 length is 17 residues. V trimming: 4 bases; J trimming: 5 bases; junction bases outside the gene matches: 10. Germline CDR1 is SGHTA and CDR2 is FQGNSA.

This clonotype has just a few counts. This sequence joins TRBV6-2 or TRBV6-3 and TRBJ2-7; 9 positions agree with TRBD1. The CDR3 has 12 amino acids. The J segment lost 5 bases and the V segment lost 6 bases, leaving 2 bases of the junction unmatched. The germline V gene encodes CDR1 MNHEY and CDR2 SVGEGT. CDR3 region: CASSRDRDEQYF. CDR3 bases: TGTGCCAGCAGCCGGGACAGGGACGAGCAGTACTTC.

This clonotype came up a few times. The rearrangement joins TRBV20-1 to TRBJ1-4; D call uncertain. CDR3 length: 11 amino acids. Germline V gives CDR1 DFQATT, CDR2 SNEGSKA (reference sequence). V was cut by 1 base and J by 8 bases, with 5 bases left in between. Here the CDR3 DNA reads TGCAGTGCTAGAGCTGGGGAAAAACTGTTTTTT. Translating gives CSARAGEKLFF.

This rearrangement joins TRBV9 to TRBJ1-1, with D possibly being TRBD1 (5 bases). Germline V gene data show CDR1 as SGDLS and CDR2 as YYNGEE. This CDR3 has 14 residues. Trimming stripped 0 bases from V and 9 bases from J, with 15 bases between. The DNA for the CDR3 is TGTGCCAGCAGCGTAGTCCAGGGTGGCGGAAAAGCTTTCTTT. Its protein product is CASSVVQGGGKAFF. The full variable domain, completed using reference TRBV9 and TRBJ1-1, is DSGVTQTPKHLITATGQRVTLRCSPRSGDLSVYWYQQSLDQGLQFLIQYYNGEERAKGNILERFSAQQFPDLHSELNLSSLELGDSALYFCASSVVQGGGKAFFGQGTRLTVV.

The sample holds a few counts of this clonotype. V is TRBV12-3 or TRBV12-4 and J is TRBJ2-6; no reliable D call. The CDR3 is 14 amino acids. V was cut by 6 bases and J by 2 bases, with 8 bases left in between. CDR3: CASRPGPGANVLTF. The CDR3 DNA sequence: TGTGCCAGCAGGCCAGGACCTGGGGCCAACGTCCTGACTTTC.

This clonotype was picked up a small number of times. V is TRBV28 and J is TRBJ2-1; possibly TRBD1 or TRBD2 for D (5 bases each). V lost 2 bases to trimming and J lost 9 bases, with 14 bases between them. From germline, CDR1 is MDHEN and CDR2 SYDVKM. The CDR3 is made up of 14 amino acids. This chain's CDR3 is CASSLGDAFGEQFF. The CDR3 DNA sequence: TGTGCCAGCAGTTTAGGGGACGCGTTCGGTGAGCAGTTCTTC.

The chain couples TRBV5-1 to TRBJ2-7; no clear D gene. This CDR3 region has 15 residues. Germline assignment: CDR1 SGHRS and CDR2 YFSETQ. V lost 0 bases, J lost 3 bases, and 13 bases lay in between. DNA of the CDR3: TGCGCCAGCAGCTTGGAGGGATTACCAAACTACGAGCAGTACTTC. Translated: CASSLEGLPNYEQYF.

V and J are TRBV7-6 and TRBJ2-5; possibly TRBD1 for D (5 bases). V was trimmed by 6 bases and J by 5 bases, leaving 16 bases between them. In germline, CDR1 is SGHVS, CDR2 FNYEAQ. The CDR3 contains 14 residues. CDR3 sequence reads: CASSEQVSGETQYF. The CDR3 nucleotides read TGTGCCAGCAGTGAACAGGTTTCCGGGGAGACCCAGTACTTC.

V and J are TRBV12-3 or TRBV12-4 and TRBJ1-3; D gene uncertain. The CDR3 covers 13 residues. The V end lost 8 bases, the J end lost 4 bases, and 12 bases lay between the germline ends. The CDR3, as DNA: TGTGCCAGCCGTAACCTTGAGGGAAACACCATATATTTT. The encoded protein is CASRNLEGNTIYF.

This sequence joins TRBV10-3 and TRBJ2-2, with D tentatively TRBD2 (5 bases). This CDR3 spans 11 amino acids. The germline V gene encodes CDR1 ENHRY and CDR2 SYGVKD. V lost 11 bases and J 8 bases, leaving 12 bases between the germline ends. CDR3 coding DNA: TGTGCCGGCGGAGCGGCAGGGGAGCTGTTTTTT. This translates into CAGGAAGELFF.

The chain combines TRBV6-1 with TRBJ1-5, with D tentatively TRBD1 (5 bases). This CDR3 has 13 residues. The V end was cut by 5 bases, the J end by 9 bases, with 14 bases between. Looked up from germline, CDR1 is MNHNS and CDR2 is SASEGT. The CDR3 DNA is TGTGCCAGCAGTCAGGGACTTGCAGGGCCCCAGCATTTT. It yields the protein CASSQGLAGPQHF.

This clonotype was detected only a few times. The V and J genes are TRBV12-3 or TRBV12-4 and TRBJ2-7, with 10 positions matching TRBD2. Trimming took 4 bases from V and 7 from J; bases not matched to a gene: 7. The CDR3 contains 14 residues. CDR3 nucleotides: TGTGCCAGCAGTTCCCTACGACTAGCGGGTGAGCAGTACTTC. As protein: CASSSLRLAGEQYF.

CDR3 residues: CASSFRLFGETQYF. The CDR3 coding sequence is TGCGCCAGCAGCTTTAGGCTTTTTGGGGAGACCCAGTACTTC. The chain employs TRBV5-1 and TRBJ2-5, with unresolved D. The germline V gene encodes CDR1 SGHRS and CDR2 YFSETQ. This CDR3 comprises 14 residues. Trimming took 2 bases from V and 5 from J, leaving 13 bases between them.

CDR3 DNA: TGTGCCAGCACCGAGGCCCTTTTCGGCGCAGATACGCAGTATTTT. It encodes CASTEALFGADTQYF. The chain employs TRBV12-3 or TRBV12-4 and TRBJ2-3; D remains ambiguous. V lost 7 bases, J lost 4 bases, and 18 bases lay in between. This CDR3 region has 15 residues.

The chain employs TRBV7-9 and TRBJ1-1, with D tentatively TRBD1 (6 bases). The CDR3 sequence is 14 residues long. Looked up from germline, CDR1 is SEHNR and CDR2 is FQNEAQ (reference sequence). The ends were cut back, 6 bases at V and 3 bases at J, with 14 bases in the middle. The CDR3 nucleotides are TGTGCCAGCAGACCAACAGGGCCGGACACTGAAGCTTTCTTT. Amino acid sequence: CASRPTGPDTEAFF.

This clonotype was recorded at least ten times. The chain uses TRBV6-2 or TRBV6-3 and TRBJ2-1; the match to TRBD2 covers 9 bases. Trimming took 2 bases from V and 4 from J; bases not matched to a gene: 0. From germline, CDR1 is MNHEY and CDR2 SVGEGT. CDR3 size: 14 residues. This CDR3 reads CASSYAGGYNEQFF. CDR3 sequence (DNA): TGTGCCAGCAGTTACGCGGGGGGGTACAATGAGCAGTTCTTC.

This clonotype showed up just a few times. V usage is TRBV11-3 and J usage is TRBJ1-1, with 10 bases identical to TRBD1. The V gene's germline CDR1 is SGHNT and CDR2 YENEEA. The CDR3 covers 15 residues. V lost 5 bases and J lost 4; bases outside the gene matches: 7. CDR3 in amino acids: CASSRGDRGLTEAFF. CDR3 bases: TGTGCCAGCAGCCGGGGGGACAGGGGTCTCACTGAAGCTTTCTTT.

This clonotype has only a few counts. The chain recombines TRBV5-6 with TRBJ1-1; TRBD1 aligns across 9 bases. The germline V gene encodes CDR1 SGHDT and CDR2 YYEEEE. V dropped 5 bases and J dropped 8; count of bases not matched to a gene: 13. This CDR3 has 15 amino acids. The CDR3 reads CASSYGTGSVAEAFF. The CDR3 region has the DNA TGTGCCAGCAGTTACGGGACAGGGAGCGTTGCGGAAGCTTTCTTT.

This clonotype has a handful of counts. The chain has TRBV28 and TRBJ1-2; D remains ambiguous. V lost 5 bases to trimming and J lost 0 bases, with 7 bases between them. Germline V gene data show CDR1 as MDHEN and CDR2 as SYDVKM. This CDR3 is 13 amino acids long. This CDR3 reads CASSTLPNYGYTF. CDR3 nucleotide sequence: TGTGCCAGCAGTACCTTGCCTAACTATGGCTACACCTTC.

The genes are TRBV12-3 or TRBV12-4 and TRBJ2-2; D not certain. The CDR3 runs 13 residues. V dropped 7 bases and J dropped 6 bases, with 12 bases sitting between them. The CDR3 is CASTRPPAGELFF. The CDR3 bases are TGTGCCAGCACACGGCCTCCCGCCGGGGAGCTGTTTTTT.

The chain carries TRBV7-9 and TRBJ2-3; unclear D gene. Germline loops: CDR1 SEHNR, CDR2 FQNEAQ (reference sequence). Trimming left V 5 bases short and J 2 bases short, with 8 bases between. This CDR3 is built from 13 residues. CDR3 DNA: TGTGCCAGCAGCGGATGGGACACAGATACGCAGTATTTT. Its translation is CASSGWDTDTQYF.

The V gene is TRBV19, the J gene TRBJ2-6; 10 nucleotides agree with TRBD1. The CDR3 is 17 amino acids. V lost 5 bases and J lost 0; bases outside the gene matches: 4. In germline, CDR1 is LNHDA, CDR2 SQIVND (reference sequence). CDR3: CASSFRTGGSGANVLTF. The CDR3 bases are TGTGCCAGTAGTTTTAGGACAGGGGGCTCTGGGGCCAACGTCCTGACTTTC.

This clonotype has at least ten counts. The chain has TRBV7-9 and TRBJ1-6, with 7 bases fitting TRBD1. After removal of 5 bases from V and 5 bases from J, the junction contained 6 bases not matched to a gene. Germline loops: CDR1 SEHNR, CDR2 FQNEAQ (reference sequence). The CDR3 runs to 15 residues. The CDR3 DNA sequence: TGTGCCAGCAGCCCACCCAGGGGGGATAATTCACCCCTCCACTTT. Translated: CASSPPRGDNSPLHF.

This clonotype turned up a few times. This rearrangement joins TRBV5-1 to TRBJ2-7; TRBD1 or TRBD2 may be the D gene (5 bases each). CDR3 length: 15 amino acids. Trimming took off 4 bases at V and 5 bases at J, with 19 bases between the two ends. The germline gives CDR1 SGHRS, CDR2 YFSETQ. The CDR3 DNA follows: TGCGCCAGCAGCCCAACCGGGACCGCCCCTGACGAGCAGTACTTC. Translated: CASSPTGTAPDEQYF.

The sample holds a few counts of this clonotype. J is TRBJ2-7 and V is TRBV6-5, with 14 bases lining up with TRBD2. In germline, CDR1 is MNHEY, CDR2 SVGAGI. With 4 bases clipped from V and 6 bases from J, the junction kept 14 bases outside the gene matches. The CDR3 loop spans 18 amino acids. This CDR3 is CASSFLYEGTSGRGEQYF. The CDR3 coding sequence is TGTGCCAGCAGTTTCCTCTACGAAGGGACTAGCGGGAGAGGCGAGCAGTACTTC.

This chain uses TRBV4-3 with TRBJ2-1; 11 bases agree with TRBD2. The CDR3 spans 15 residues. Germline assignment: CDR1 LGHNA and CDR2 YSLEER. The ends lost 1 base at V and 11 bases at J; junction bases unmatched: 7. The CDR3 DNA reads TGCGCCAGCAGCCAAGCTAGCGGGAGGTTTACTAAGCAGTTCTTC. It translates to CASSQASGRFTKQFF.

The rearrangement links TRBV11-2 to TRBJ2-1; unclear D gene. Germline CDR1 is SGHAT and CDR2 is FQNNGV. V dropped 5 bases and J dropped 8 bases, with 7 bases sitting between them. This CDR3 is 11 amino acids long. The CDR3: CASSAVDEQFF. The CDR3 nucleotides read TGTGCCAGCAGCGCGGTCGATGAGCAGTTCTTC.